This T cell receptor beta chain was observed in a study of CD8 T cells in Susac syndrome. Trimming left V 0 bases short and J 3 bases short, with 9 bases between. The CDR3 has 13 amino acids. Germline CDR1 SQVTM, CDR2 ANQGSEA. RNA in amounts of about 0.5 to 1 ug was reverse transcribed with random hexamers. By means of immunoSEQ multiplex PCR, TCR beta CDR3 spanning 54 Vbeta and 13 Jbeta underwent amplification. Each CDR3 protein gets one entry after TCRdb re-called the immunoSEQ multiplex PCR reads with MiXCR. The data show around 200,000 distinct CDR3 sequences, with around 90% seen just once and approximately 0.13% held by the top ten.

The rearrangement uses TRBV29-1 and TRBJ2-7; D call uncertain. The receptor was derived from a human donor with multiple sclerosis. Sequencing used CD8+ T cells from PBMCs. DNA for the CDR3: TGCAGCGTTGAAGACCCAGATCGCTACGAGCAGTACTTC. Protein product: CSVEDPDRYEQYF.